This T cell receptor (beta chain) is from a study of T cells in Graves' hyperthyroidism and ophthalmopathy. Study conclusions and caveats: Researchers found most expanded thyroid clonotypes above 0.001 in blood as well.

Germline V lookup: CDR1 SGHVS, CDR2 FQNEAQ. Trimming took 7 bases from V and 2 from J, leaving 11 bases between them. The CDR3 has 14 amino acids. It was RNA transcripts that yielded the amplified TCR beta CDR3 regions. HTBI primers were employed in a first-round RT-PCR of the TCR CDR3. MiXCR, run by TCRdb on the multiplex PCR reads, gives a single entry per CDR3 protein. The data hold 250,000 to 400,000 distinct CDR3 sequences, with around 15% observed a single time. This clonotype was recorded at least ten times. The antigen remains undetermined. This receptor was obtained from a middle-aged woman with Graves' ophthalmopathy. The V gene is TRBV7-8, the J gene TRBJ2-2; the D gene is possibly TRBD2 (5 bases). Sequencing was done on a sample of blood. The DNA of the CDR3 is TGTGCCAGCAAATGGCTAGCAAACACCGGGGAGCTGTTTTTT. It codes for CASKWLANTGELFF.